The 3 T cell receptor beta chains below were found in one sample sequenced in a study of blood T cell repertoires in COVID-19. Generated by immunoSEQ multiplex PCR, the TCRdb table keeps only in-frame clones and is missing some. The repertoire consists of some 78,000 clones, with approximately 89% occurring once and the leading ten covering 4.5% to 6%. The sample taken for sequencing was peripheral blood. These receptors were taken from a man in his forties or fifties with active or convalescent COVID-19.

V is TRBV6-4 and J is TRBJ1-2, with D possibly being TRBD1 (6 bases). CDR3 size: 13 residues. V lost 2 bases, J lost 7 bases, and 11 bases lay in between. Germline values: CDR1 MRHNA, CDR2 SNTAGT. CDR3 sequence: CASSDRTDGGYTF. The CDR3 nucleotides are TGTGCCAGCAGTGACCGGACAGATGGTGGCTACACCTTC.

This clone was picked up one time. The chain employs TRBV24-1 and TRBJ1-2, with D tentatively TRBD1 (6 bases). V lost 9 bases, J lost 4 bases, and 14 bases lay in between. This CDR3 has 13 amino acids. CDR1 KGHDR and CDR2 SFDVKD come from the germline V gene. The CDR3 sequence is CATSVGQFYGYTF. CDR3 nucleotide sequence: TGTGCCACCTCGGTTGGACAGTTCTATGGCTACACCTTC.

V and J are TRBV10-1 and TRBJ1-1; D is perhaps TRBD1 (5 bases). Germline V gives CDR1 WNHNN, CDR2 SYGVQD (reference sequence). The CDR3 has 14 amino acids. With 4 bases removed from V and 3 bases from J, the gap between germline ends came to 12 bases. CDR3 sequence (DNA): TGCGCCAGCAGTGCTGGGGCGGCGGACACTGAAGCTTTCTTT. The encoded protein is CASSAGAADTEAFF.